This T cell receptor (beta chain) was identified in a study of vaccination and CD4 T cells after COVID-19. This CDR3 contains 16 residues. The V end was cut by 8 bases, the J end by 7 bases, with 24 bases between. From germline, CDR1 is SGHVS and CDR2 FQNEAQ. This clonotype turned up a few times. Its antigen is not identified. Treatment indicated: roughly 10-day PBMC culture with coronavirus spike peptide pools or control peptides (ViraFEST assay). Scientists ran DNA taken from cultured CD4+ T cells through the Oncomine TCR Beta short-read assay for sequencing. A single record per CDR3 protein comes from TCRdb applying MiXCR to the PCR reads. This table holds 6,000 to 8,000 distinct CDR3 sequences, 21% found once.

This receptor was taken from a human donor who had recovered from COVID-19. This rearrangement joins TRBV7-8 to TRBJ2-1; weak D call: TRBD2 (6 bases). Material: CD4+ T cells from blood, cultured in vitro, obtained after SARS-CoV-2 vaccination. CDR3 sequence: CASHFTRAGRDNEQFF. The DNA for the CDR3 is TGTGCCAGCCACTTCACAAGGGCGGGACGGGATAATGAGCAGTTCTTC.